This T cell receptor beta chain was identified in a study of PD-1 blockade in classical Hodgkin lymphoma. In the study overall: Patients in the cohort were put on intravenous nivolumab, 3 mg/kg every 2 weeks. Study-level results: Repertoires differed for reasons still undefined, possibly disease activity or prior therapy. Complete responders' diversity at baseline resembled that of newly diagnosed patients. Newly diagnosed patients reportedly trailed healthy donors in baseline TCR diversity.

Details on this clone: Its antigen remains unknown.

V was cut by 8 bases and J by 1 base, with 9 bases left in between. CDR3 length: 13 residues. Germline-derived CDR1 and CDR2 are MNHEY and SVGAGI. Profiled with immunoSEQ multiplex PCR; TCRdb holds only in-frame clones, not every one. The repertoire includes 55,000 to 80,000 clones, more than 85% of them detected once, and over 6.5% sits in the top ten. With no exception, relapse followed autologous stem cell transplantation in all patients, and brentuximab vedotin exposure varied. The sample was peripheral blood mononuclear cells (PBMCs), taken at baseline. This sequence joins TRBV6-5 and TRBJ2-1; no clear D. The source is a human donor with classical Hodgkin lymphoma. This chain's CDR3 is CASREPSYNEQFF. The CDR3 nucleotides read TGTGCCAGCCGCGAGCCGTCCTACAATGAGCAGTTCTTC.